This section outlines one T cell receptor beta chain sequence together with its context. What antigen it recognizes has not been identified. No quality values exist for individual bases; no much larger clone is one base distant. For sequencing of the TCRbeta CDR3 region, genomic DNA was extracted from the sorted cells. The immunoSEQ Assay was used for sequencing of TCRbeta CDR3 regions. Not all clones reach the TCRdb copy of this immuneACCESS table, which keeps in-frame sequences only. Checked studies attribute under half of the gap to unresolved V genes and leave the rest unexplained. The sample yields 87,000 or so clones; approximately 90% were counted once. The ten most abundant clones make up around 1.5% of the sample. Trimming takes 4 bases from V and 7 bases from J, and the germline ends sit 17 bases apart. Reading the germline V gene (reference sequence) gives CDR1 LNHDA and CDR2 SQIVND. From the cysteine up to the phenylalanine, the CDR3 has a length of 14 residues. The DNA shown is the 42-base CDR3, in frame from base 1.

Patients with a history of autoimmune disease or receiving systemic immunosuppression were excluded from the trial. Peripheral blood for TCR sequencing was collected from all dose cohorts at baseline, on cycle 4 day 1, and on cycle 7 day 1. Samples came from an open-label, multicenter, first-in-human phase I dose-escalation trial of ivuxolimab. The trial enrolled adults with locally advanced or metastatic head and neck squamous cell, hepatocellular, melanoma or renal cell carcinoma. CD4+ and CD8+ T cells were sorted separately from peripheral blood before TCR sequencing. The data originate from a study of OX40 agonist ivuxolimab in advanced cancers. Background on the whole study: The costimulatory receptor OX40 (CD134) was targeted by ivuxolimab, a fully human IgG2 agonistic monoclonal antibody. Peripheral TCRbeta sequencing aimed to test whether ivuxolimab altered TCR sequence diversity and caused clonal T-cell expansion. A male proportion of roughly 80% and a mean age of around 60 years, ranging from roughly 23 to 79, were recorded for the dose-escalation cohort. The monotherapy dose-escalation portion (N of about 50 patients) of the phase I ivuxolimab trial is reported in the paper. Intravenous ivuxolimab was administered to patients every 2 weeks at six dose levels: 0.01, 0.1, 0.3, 1.5, 3 and 10 mg/kg. Of the approximately 54 dose-escalation patients, hepatocellular carcinoma was present in 19, melanoma in approximately 15, renal cell carcinoma in 9 and head and neck cancer in 9. Patients were allowed to have had prior anti-PD-1, anti-PD-L1 or anti-CTLA-4 therapy, and roughly 40% of the dose-escalation patients had previously received checkpoint inhibitors. Three dose-escalation patients achieved partial responses, one with hepatocellular carcinoma and two with cutaneous melanoma.

What the work shows at the level of the full study, not this receptor alone: After ivuxolimab, more expanded clones were found on average in CD8+ T cells than in CD4+ T cells. At doses of 0.1 to 3.0 mg/kg, clonal expansion of both CD4+ and CD8+ blood T cells was observed from baseline to week 6. Low levels of normalized T-cell clonal expansion were also seen in some nonresponding patients. Partial responders in the 0.1-3.0 mg/kg groups had among the lowest normalized peripheral clonal expansion, especially among CD8+ T cells. Antigen specificity was not determined for the clonally expanded peripheral T cells.

The material sequenced was CD4+ or CD8+ T cells sorted from blood, taken in a trial of the OX40 agonist ivuxolimab. The sequence links TRBV19 to TRBJ2-7; possibly the D gene is TRBD2, per 6 matching bases. The sequence was collected from an adult with an advanced solid tumor such as melanoma, head and neck, liver or kidney cancer. The CDR3 protein: CASSKVGGPGEQYF. The DNA sequence is given as TGTGCCAGTAGTAAAGTGGGAGGCCCGGGTGAGCAGTACTTC.